The 27 T cell receptor beta chains below were found in one sample sequenced in a study of CD8+ T cells in alopecia areata. cDNA reverse transcribed from extracted RNA served as the sequencing template. Sequenced by immunoSEQ multiplex PCR; TCRdb stores in-frame clones only, minus some. The repertoire consists of 200,000 to 300,000 clones, none detected only once. Scientists pooled cutaneous lymph node cells and sorted them on CD4, CD8alpha, NKG2D, NKG2ACE and other markers. Sequencing input: CD4+ T cells sorted from a lymph node. The source of these receptors is a C3H/HeJ mouse with alopecia areata. Mice of this strain are of MHC haplotype H2-k.

This clone was detected a few times. Gene names are the mouse ones. The CDR3 end falls 4 residues outside the read, so it is completed with the germline J gene. The chain joins TRBV13-3 to TRBJ2-2; the D gene is possibly TRBD1 (5 bases). Germline CDR1 is NNHDY and CDR2 is SYVADS. Trimming shortened V by 3 bases and J by 4 bases, and 7 bases separated the two germline ends. The CDR3 is made up of 13 amino acids. The part of the CDR3 DNA that was read is TGTGCCAGCAGTGGAGACAGCACCGGG. Protein product: CASSGDSTG. The whole CDR3 protein is CASSGDSTGQLYF.

Notes on this clone: Gene names and germline refer to mouse. CDR3 DNA, as far as it was read: TGCACCTGCAGTGCAGGGGATGGAACTAGTGCAGAA. Its translation is CTCSAGDGTSAE. The CDR3 as a whole reads CTCSAGDGTSAETLYF. The gene calls are TRBV1 and TRBJ2-3; no clear D gene. The read stops 4 residues short of the end of the CDR3; the missing end is completed from the germline J gene. Germline V gene data show CDR1 as NSQYPW and CDR2 as LRSPGD (reference sequence). The CDR3 is made up of 16 amino acids. V lost 1 base and J lost 0, with 11 bases in between.

Regarding this clone: All gene names here are mouse names. Coverage ceases 4 residues before the CDR3 finishes, and the germline J gene fills in the end. The genes are TRBV17 and TRBJ1-2; 8 positions match TRBD1. Trimming removed 1 base from V and 3 bases from J; junction bases left unmatched: 7. Germline-derived CDR1 and CDR2 are MNHDT and YYDKIL. The CDR3 extends over 16 amino acids. The CDR3 sequence: CASSRAPTGVDSDYTF. Partial CDR3 DNA: TGTGCTAGCAGTAGAGCCCCGACAGGGGTAGACTCC.

This clone was found a few times. These gene names are mouse names. The read finishes 4 residues shy of the CDR3 end, and the germline J gene is used to complete it. The sample has other DNA sequences that encode this CDR3 too. This sequence joins TRBV19 and TRBJ2-2; 10 nucleotides agree with TRBD1. Per the germline V gene, CDR1 is FNHDT and CDR2 is SITEND (reference sequence). The J segment lost 4 bases and the V segment lost 5 bases, leaving 5 bases of the junction unmatched. CDR3 size: 15 residues. Here the CDR3 reads CASSRQGAGTGQLYF. The CDR3 bases that were read are TGTGCCAGCAGCCGACAGGGGGCCGGCACCGGG.

This clone was observed a handful of times. Genes and germline are mouse. Coverage ceases 4 residues before the CDR3 finishes, and the germline J gene fills in the end. This chain links TRBV13-3 with TRBJ1-1; D is perhaps TRBD1 (6 bases). Looked up from germline, CDR1 is NNHDY and CDR2 is SYVADS. The CDR3 has 14 amino acids. V was trimmed by 2 bases and J by 4 bases, leaving 12 bases between them. CDR3 residues: CASSEQGEGTEVFF. Partial CDR3 DNA: TGTGCCAGCAGTGAACAGGGCGAGGGCACA.

On this clone itself: Mouse gene names and germline throughout. The read gets to within 4 residues of the CDR3 end, and the germline J gene fills in the rest. Other DNA sequences within the sample encode an identical CDR3. The V call is TRBV19, the J call TRBJ2-1; 7 nucleotides align to TRBD2. The germline V gene encodes CDR1 FNHDT and CDR2 SITEND (reference sequence). V lost 0 bases to trimming and J lost 4 bases; unmatched junction nucleotides: 1. The CDR3 totals 14 residues. The sequenced part of the CDR3 DNA is TGTGCCAGCAGTATAGGCTGGGGGTATGCT. Translating gives CASSIGWGYA. Given in full, the CDR3 is CASSIGWGYAEQFF.

This clone has more than one count but fewer than ten. The gene names given are mouse names. The read is 4 residues too short to cover the CDR3 end, so that end is filled in from the germline J gene. Additional DNA sequences in this sample encode the identical CDR3. The rearrangement links TRBV5 to TRBJ2-3; TRBD2 matches 10 bases. Germline lookup yields CDR1 LGHNA and CDR2 YNLKQL (reference sequence). Losses at the gene ends were 4 bases for V and 4 bases for J; bases not matched to a gene: 2. The CDR3 totals 14 residues. CDR3 sequence: CASSPLGGPETLYF. The CDR3 DNA, read in part, is TGTGCCAGCAGCCCCCTGGGGGGGCCAGAA.

This clone appeared many times. The gene names here belong to mouse. The read terminates 4 residues before the CDR3 end, so the remaining end is supplied by the germline J gene. V gene TRBV1 combines with J gene TRBJ2-2, with 7 bases identical to TRBD1. The CDR3 covers 17 residues. V shed 1 base and J 0 bases; nucleotides not matched to a gene: 5. Germline values: CDR1 NSQYPW, CDR2 LRSPGD (reference sequence). The part of the CDR3 DNA that was read is TGCACCTGCAGTGCAGCCCCGGGACAGTCAAACACCGGG. It yields the protein CTCSAAPGQSNTG. The CDR3, in full, reads CTCSAAPGQSNTGQLYF.

This clone was counted between two and nine times. Any gene name here is a mouse gene name. Read coverage stops 4 residues before the CDR3 terminus; the germline J gene supplies the remainder. The V call is TRBV19, the J call TRBJ2-3; 10 nucleotides agree with TRBD2. Germline V gene lookup returns CDR1 FNHDT and CDR2 SITEND (reference sequence). The V gene end was trimmed by 2 bases and the J gene end by 2 bases; junction bases not matched to a gene: 2. The CDR3 is 15 amino acids. The DNA read from the CDR3 is TGTGCCAGCAGTATCTGGGGGGGCGATGCAGAA. Its translation is CASSIWGGDAE. The CDR3, in full, reads CASSIWGGDAETLYF.

This clone was observed at least ten times. The gene symbols are mouse symbols. Coverage ceases 4 residues before the CDR3 finishes, and the germline J gene fills in the end. Other nucleotide sequences from this sample produce the same CDR3. The chain joins TRBV13-3 to TRBJ1-2, with D possibly matching TRBD1 (6 bases). V lost 5 bases, J lost 0 bases, and 8 bases lay in between. Germline CDR1 reads NNHDY; CDR2 reads SYVADS. This CDR3 spans 13 amino acids. The part of the CDR3 DNA that was read is TGTGCCAGCAGCAGACAGGCAAACTCC. Translated, it gives CASSRQANS. The entire CDR3 protein reads CASSRQANSDYTF.

This clone was counted ten times or more. The listed genes are named as in mouse. The missing CDR3 end, 4 residues past where the read stops, is filled in from the germline J gene. This chain connects TRBV3 to TRBJ1-1; 10 positions match TRBD1. The length of the CDR3 is 15 residues. Germline CDR1 and CDR2: SNHLY and FYNGKV (reference sequence). V shed 5 bases and J 0 bases; nucleotides not matched to a gene: 3. The sequenced part of the CDR3 DNA is TGTGCCAGCAGCCCGGGACAGGGGTCAAACACA. It specifies CASSPGQGSNT. The complete CDR3 sequence is CASSPGQGSNTEVFF.

To note about this clone: Genes and germline are mouse. The CDR3 end lies 4 residues beyond the end of the read and is filled in from the germline J gene. V is TRBV13-1 and J is TRBJ2-1, with 7 positions matching TRBD1. The V gene end was trimmed by 1 base and the J gene end by 5 bases; junction bases not matched to a gene: 6. Germline V CDR1 and CDR2: NSHNY, SYGAGN. The CDR3 has 15 residues. CDR3 loop: CASSDMGQRDAEQFF. The DNA read from the CDR3 is TGTGCCAGCAGTGATATGGGACAGAGAGATGCT.

This clone was observed many times. All gene names here are mouse names. From the germline J gene comes the end of the CDR3, since the read stops 4 residues before it. The chain joins TRBV12-1 to TRBJ2-2, with 7 bases identical to TRBD1. V lost 4 bases to trimming and J lost 4 bases; unmatched junction nucleotides: 8. CDR1 is SGHSN and CDR2 is HYEKVE in the germline V gene. This CDR3 is 15 amino acids long. The part of the CDR3 DNA that was read is TGTGCCAGCTCCCCACCGGGACAGTCCACCGGG. It translates to CASSPPGQSTG. The whole CDR3 sequence is CASSPPGQSTGQLYF. Full variable domain (missing parts from reference TRBV12-1 and TRBJ2-2): DSGVVQSPRHIIKEKGGRSVLTCIPISGHSNVVWYQQTLGKELKFLIQHYEKVERDKGFLPSRFSVQQFDDYHSEMNMSALELEDSAMYFCASSPPGQSTGQLYFGEGSKLTVL.

This clone was seen more than once but under ten times. Gene names follow the mouse nomenclature. The read comes to an end 4 residues before the CDR3 does, leaving the germline J gene to fill in the end. The sample carries other DNA sequences with the same CDR3. This rearrangement joins TRBV14 to TRBJ2-4; 8 bases align to TRBD1. Per germline, CDR1 SGHDT and CDR2 FRDEAV. Unmatched junction bases numbered 5, after V lost 5 bases and J lost 0 bases. The CDR3 sequence is 15 residues long. The CDR3: CASSPQGASQNTLYF. The CDR3 bases that were read are TGTGCCAGCAGCCCTCAGGGGGCGAGTCAAAAC.

Points on this clone: The gene symbols are mouse symbols. Sequencing ends 4 residues short of the CDR3 end; the germline J gene provides the rest. The chain links TRBV13-2 to TRBJ1-1, with a weak D call TRBD1 (6 bases). This CDR3 spans 13 amino acids. Germline assignment: CDR1 NNHNN and CDR2 SYGAGS (reference sequence). Deletions cut 6 bases from V and 1 base from J, with 10 bases between. The CDR3 is CASAGTKNTEVFF. The sequenced part of the CDR3 DNA is TGTGCCAGCGCCGGGACAAAAAACACA.

Concerning this clone: Genes here carry mouse names. Sequencing ends 4 residues short of the CDR3 end; the germline J gene provides the rest. V and J are TRBV19 and TRBJ2-5, with 8 bases fitting TRBD1. The CDR3 runs 15 residues. The germline V gene encodes CDR1 FNHDT and CDR2 SITEND (reference sequence). V was pared by 2 bases and J by 2 bases, with 4 bases of the junction left unmatched. Here the CDR3 reads CASSIPGQGQDTQYF. CDR3 bases read: TGTGCCAGCAGTATCCCCGGACAGGGCCAAGAC.

With respect to this clone: Mouse gene names apply. Read sequence stops 4 residues before the CDR3 end, and the germline J gene provides the missing end. This chain joins TRBV14 and TRBJ2-5; TRBD1 is a possible D gene (5 bases). The germline CDR1 and CDR2 sequences are SGHDT and FRDEAV. This CDR3 region has 14 residues. Trimming took off 4 bases at V and 2 bases at J, with 11 bases between the two ends. CDR3 sequence reads: CASSPTDFQDTQYF. The sequenced CDR3 bases are TGTGCCAGCAGTCCGACAGACTTCCAAGAC.

Remarks on this clone: All gene names here are mouse names. The read stops 4 residues short of the end of the CDR3; the missing end is completed from the germline J gene. This same CDR3 is encoded by further DNA sequences in the sample. V usage is TRBV14 and J usage is TRBJ2-1; 9 bases are shared with TRBD1. Germline-derived CDR1 and CDR2 are SGHDT and FRDEAV. This CDR3 has 14 residues. V shed 5 bases, J shed 4 bases, and the junction held 4 bases outside the gene matches. This chain's CDR3 is CASSRDREYAEQFF. The CDR3 bases that were read are TGTGCCAGCAGCCGGGACAGGGAATATGCT.

Comments on this clone: Mouse germline and gene names are used. The CDR3 extends 3 residues past the end of the read, so its final part is completed from the germline J gene. The chain couples TRBV31 to TRBJ1-6, with D tentatively TRBD1 (6 bases). TRBJ1-6 is filed as an ORF, its function uncertain. Germline assignment: CDR1 GKSSPN and CDR2 SITVG. V dropped 0 bases and J dropped 6 bases, with 9 bases sitting between them. The CDR3 has 14 amino acids. The CDR3 sequence: CAWSLGAGNSPLYF. The CDR3 bases that were read are TGTGCCTGGAGTCTGGGGGCCGGTAATTCGCCC.

This clone was counted between two and nine times. All gene names here are mouse names. From the germline J gene comes the end of the CDR3, since the read stops 4 residues before it. The V gene is TRBV13-3, the J gene TRBJ1-2; D perhaps matches TRBD1 (6 bases). Trimming cost V 5 bases and J 2 bases, with 13 bases left between them. CDR1 is NNHDY, CDR2 SYVADS, per germline. The CDR3 consists of 14 residues. The sequenced CDR3 bases are TGTGCCAGCAGCCCCACAGGGACGAACTCC. Translating it yields CASSPTGTNS. The complete CDR3 reads CASSPTGTNSDYTF.

To note about this clone: Mouse germline and gene names are used. The CDR3 spells CASGDASGWGSDYTF. Incomplete CDR3 DNA: TGTGCCAGCGGTGATGCCTCCGGTTGGGGCTCC. The chain combines TRBV13-2 with TRBJ1-2; D gene ambiguous. The read terminates 4 residues ahead of where the CDR3 ends, so the germline J gene completes it. There are 15 residues in the CDR3. Per the germline V gene, CDR1 is NNHNN and CDR2 is SYGAGS (reference sequence). The ends were cut back, 0 bases at V and 4 bases at J, with 13 bases in the middle.

This clone was picked up a small number of times. The gene names here belong to mouse. CDR3 DNA (partial): TGTGCCAGCAGCCAAGAATCCCCAGCAAACTCC. Translated, it gives CASSQESPANS. The whole CDR3 is CASSQESPANSDYTF. The chain carries TRBV5 and TRBJ1-2; D is unresolved. The sequenced fragment ends 4 residues before the CDR3 boundary, so the rest is inferred from the germline J gene. Trimming took off 0 bases at V and 0 bases at J, with 8 bases between the two ends. Per the germline V gene, CDR1 is LGHNA and CDR2 is YNLKQL (reference sequence). The CDR3 has 15 residues.

This clone was observed a few times. Mouse names are used for the genes. The DNA ends 4 residues before the CDR3 does, and the rest of the CDR3 is filled in from the germline J gene. This sequence joins TRBV13-3 and TRBJ2-7; tentatively, D is TRBD1 (5 bases). Trimming shortened V by 3 bases and J by 0 bases, and 7 bases separated the two germline ends. CDR1 is NNHDY, CDR2 SYVADS, per germline. The CDR3 is 13 amino acids. CDR3 region: CASSAQASYEQYF. The CDR3 bases that were read are TGTGCCAGCAGTGCACAGGCCTCCTAT.

This clone was seen a few times. Mouse gene names apply. The DNA ends 4 residues before the CDR3 does, and the rest of the CDR3 is filled in from the germline J gene. The rearrangement joins TRBV5 to TRBJ1-2; D unresolved. Trimming stripped 4 bases from V and 1 base from J, with 7 bases between. This CDR3 region has 13 residues. Per germline, CDR1 LGHNA and CDR2 YNLKQL (reference sequence). The CDR3 DNA, read in part, is TGTGCCAGCAGCCCGACAATAAACTCC. The encoded protein is CASSPTINS. The CDR3, in full, reads CASSPTINSDYTF.

On this clone itself: Each gene name is a mouse one. The CDR3 is cut off 4 residues early in the read; its end comes from the germline J gene. The identical CDR3 is also encoded by other nucleotide sequences in the sample. The chain has TRBV5 and TRBJ2-5; 8 bases line up with TRBD2. Germline-derived CDR1 and CDR2 are LGHNA and YNLKQL (reference sequence). The CDR3 is 14 amino acids. CDR3 DNA, as far as it was read: TGTGCCAGCAGCCCGGGGGGGCGCGGAGAC. It encodes CASSPGGRGD. The whole CDR3 is CASSPGGRGDTQYF.

Of note for this clone: Mouse gene names apply. The CDR3 is cut off 4 residues early in the read; its end comes from the germline J gene. This specimen includes other DNA sequences encoding the same CDR3. The V call is TRBV31, the J call TRBJ1-2, with D perhaps matching TRBD1 (6 bases). Germline CDR1 and CDR2: GKSSPN and SITVG. V lost 0 bases and J lost 3, with 11 bases in between. This CDR3 has 14 residues. CDR3 in amino acids: CAWSLEGGDSDYTF. The CDR3 bases that were read are TGTGCCTGGAGTCTAGAGGGGGGGGACTCC.

Concerning this clone: Gene names and germline refer to mouse. From the germline J gene comes the end of the CDR3, since the read stops 4 residues before it. The V call is TRBV1, the J call TRBJ2-7; D gene unclear. There are 14 residues in the CDR3. Germline V gives CDR1 NSQYPW, CDR2 LRSPGD (reference sequence). Trimming pared 0 bases from V and 0 bases from J, leaving 6 bases between. This chain's CDR3 is CTCSADPASYEQYF. CDR3 bases read: TGCACCTGCAGTGCAGATCCAGCCTCCTAT.